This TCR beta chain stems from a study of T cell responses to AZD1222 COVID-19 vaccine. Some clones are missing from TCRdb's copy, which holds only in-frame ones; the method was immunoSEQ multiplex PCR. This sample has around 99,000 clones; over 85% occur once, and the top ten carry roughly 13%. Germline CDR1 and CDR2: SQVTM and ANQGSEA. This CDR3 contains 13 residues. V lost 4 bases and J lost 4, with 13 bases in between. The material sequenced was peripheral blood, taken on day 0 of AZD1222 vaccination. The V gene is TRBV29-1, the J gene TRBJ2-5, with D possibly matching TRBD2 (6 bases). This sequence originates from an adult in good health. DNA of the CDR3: TGCAGCGTTGCGGCGGGTAGCGGAGAGACCCAGTACTTC. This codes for CSVAAGSGETQYF.